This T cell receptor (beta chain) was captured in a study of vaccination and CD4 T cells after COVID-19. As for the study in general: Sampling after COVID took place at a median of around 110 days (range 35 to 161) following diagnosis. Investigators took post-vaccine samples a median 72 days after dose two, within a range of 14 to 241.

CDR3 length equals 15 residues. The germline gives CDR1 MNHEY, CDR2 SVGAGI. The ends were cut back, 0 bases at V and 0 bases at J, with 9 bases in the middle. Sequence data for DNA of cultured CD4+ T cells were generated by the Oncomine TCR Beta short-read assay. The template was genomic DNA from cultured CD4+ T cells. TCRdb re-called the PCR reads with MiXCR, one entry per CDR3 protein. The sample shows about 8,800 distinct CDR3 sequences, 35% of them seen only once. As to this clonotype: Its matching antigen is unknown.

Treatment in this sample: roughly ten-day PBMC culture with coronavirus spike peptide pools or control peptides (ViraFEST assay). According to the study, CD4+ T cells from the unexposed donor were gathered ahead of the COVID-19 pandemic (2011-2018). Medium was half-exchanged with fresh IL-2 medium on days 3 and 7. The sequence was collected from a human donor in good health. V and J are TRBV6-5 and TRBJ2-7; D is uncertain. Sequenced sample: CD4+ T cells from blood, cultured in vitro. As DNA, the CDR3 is TGTGCCAGCAGTTACTCCCCGAGGAGCTCCTACGAGCAGTACTTC. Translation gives CASSYSPRSSYEQYF.